These 20 T cell receptor beta chains were sequenced from one sample in a study of vaccination and CD4 T cells after COVID-19. Oncomine TCR Beta short-read sequencing was applied to DNA from cultured CD4+ T cells. TCRdb used MiXCR to reprocess the PCR reads, holding one entry per CDR3 protein. Of some 15,000 distinct CDR3 sequences detected, 50% to 65% appear once; the ten largest clones hold 4% to 5%. The antigens these receptors bind are not known. Indicated treatment: roughly 11-day PBMC culture with coronavirus spike peptide pools or control peptides (ViraFEST assay). Here the sequenced sample was CD4+ T cells from blood, cultured in vitro, taken before SARS-CoV-2 vaccination. Receptors originate from a human donor who had recovered from COVID-19.

J is TRBJ2-7 and V is TRBV28; 8 bases agree with TRBD1. Looked up from germline, CDR1 is MDHEN and CDR2 is SYDVKM. Losses at the gene ends were 4 bases for V and 2 bases for J; bases not matched to a gene: 4. This CDR3 is 14 amino acids long. As DNA, the CDR3 is TGTGCCAGCAGTTCATCAGGGGGCCCCTACGAGCAGTACTTC. Encoded protein: CASSSSGGPYEQYF.

The CDR3 bases are TGCAGTGGATGGGGACGACGAAATAGCAATCAGCCCCAGCATTTT. It codes for CSGWGRRNSNQPQHF. The chain carries TRBV20-1 and TRBJ1-5; possible D gene TRBD1, 5 bases. Germline V gene data show CDR1 as DFQATT and CDR2 as SNEGSKA (reference sequence). The CDR3 has 15 amino acids. The V and J ends lost 7 bases and 0 bases respectively, with 16 bases between them.

The rearrangement uses TRBV28 and TRBJ1-1, with 10 positions matching TRBD1. The length of the CDR3 is 18 residues. CDR1 and CDR2 (germline): MDHEN, SYDVKM. The junction had 12 bases not matched to a gene; V was cut back by 5 bases and J by 0 bases. CDR3 in DNA: TGTGCCAGCAGTATCTCGGGACAGGGGACCTACTTGAACACTGAAGCTTTCTTT. Amino acids: CASSISGQGTYLNTEAFF.

This clonotype was seen more than once but under ten times. The rearrangement links TRBV6-1 to TRBJ1-1; unclear D gene. Germline V gene data show CDR1 as MNHNS and CDR2 as SASEGT. V shed 7 bases and J shed 1 base, with 4 bases lying between them. The CDR3 has 11 residues. CDR3 sequence: CASTPNTEAFF. CDR3 nucleotide sequence: TGTGCCAGCACGCCGAACACTGAAGCTTTCTTT.

This clonotype occurred once. DNA of the CDR3: TGCGCCAGCAGCCTCGGGGGCTGGACGGAGAATTCACCCCTCCACTTT. Residues: CASSLGGWTENSPLHF. The genes are TRBV4-1 and TRBJ1-6; maybe TRBD1 (6 bases). There are 16 residues in the CDR3. The ends were cut back, 4 bases at V and 7 bases at J, with 17 bases in the middle. CDR1 is MGHRA and CDR2 is YSYEKL in the germline V gene.

The chain carries TRBV19 and TRBJ1-2; possibly TRBD1 for D (5 bases). This CDR3 is 15 amino acids long. From germline, CDR1 is LNHDA and CDR2 SQIVND (reference sequence). V lost 5 bases and J lost 3, with 16 bases in between. The CDR3 bases are TGTGCCAGTAGTGCCGGGACGGATTCCCACTATGGCTACACCTTC. Its translation is CASSAGTDSHYGYTF.

The V gene is TRBV7-9, the J gene TRBJ1-1; D not certain. The V and J ends lost 5 bases and 1 base respectively, with 11 bases between them. Germline assignment: CDR1 SEHNR and CDR2 FQNEAQ (reference sequence). The CDR3 has 14 residues. CDR3 coding DNA: TGTGCCAGCAGCGGCAATTTGGGGAACACTGAAGCTTTCTTT. Amino acids: CASSGNLGNTEAFF.

This clonotype has more than one count but fewer than ten. This chain links TRBV20-1 with TRBJ1-5; 10 bases are a match to TRBD1. This CDR3 region has 16 residues. J lost 3 bases, V lost 7 bases, and 12 bases had no gene match. Germline values: CDR1 DFQATT, CDR2 SNEGSKA (reference sequence). CDR3: CSGTPRQGAFNQPQHF. For the CDR3, the DNA is TGCAGTGGGACGCCTAGACAGGGGGCCTTCAATCAGCCCCAGCATTTT.

This chain uses TRBV28 with TRBJ1-5, with 9 bases lining up with TRBD1. J lost 2 bases, V lost 9 bases, and 5 bases had no gene match. The CDR3 loop spans 14 amino acids. Germline assignment: CDR1 MDHEN and CDR2 SYDVKM. CDR3 residues: CASAGQGGNQPQHF. CDR3 DNA sequence: TGTGCCAGTGCGGGACAGGGCGGCAATCAGCCCCAGCATTTT. Together with reference TRBV28 and TRBJ1-5, the CDR3 gives the full variable domain: DVKVTQSSRYLVKRTGEKVFLECVQDMDHENMFWYRQDPGLGLRLIYFSYDVKMKEKGDIPEGYSVSREKKERFSLILESASTNQTSMYLCASAGQGGNQPQHFGDGTRLSIL.

The chain uses TRBV27 and TRBJ1-3, with TRBD1 as a possible D gene (6 bases). Between the trimmed V and J ends, which lost 6 bases and 4 bases, there was a span of 16 bases. The germline V gene encodes CDR1 MNHEY and CDR2 SMNVEV (reference sequence). The CDR3 has 15 residues. CDR3 nucleotides: TGTGCCAGCAGCAATAGGGGGGCGTACGGAAACACCATATATTTT. It is translated as CASSNRGAYGNTIYF.

The chain has TRBV6-4 and TRBJ1-1; D unclear. The CDR3 contains 15 residues. CDR1 MRHNA and CDR2 SNTAGT come from the germline V gene. Trimming shortened V by 2 bases and J by 3 bases, and 13 bases separated the two germline ends. The CDR3 spells CASSDPYVGDTEAFF. DNA of the CDR3: TGTGCCAGCAGTGACCCCTATGTGGGTGACACTGAAGCTTTCTTT.

V and J are TRBV20-1 and TRBJ2-2; maybe TRBD1 (6 bases). The CDR3 contains 17 residues. The V and J ends lost 0 bases and 4 bases respectively, with 18 bases between them. Germline CDR1 is DFQATT and CDR2 is SNEGSKA (reference sequence). In DNA, the CDR3 is TGCAGTGCTAGAGATATCGCACCGGGACACCTCACCGGGGAGCTGTTTTTT. Protein product: CSARDIAPGHLTGELFF.

V gene TRBV20-1 combines with J gene TRBJ1-1; TRBD1 matches 9 bases. Germline assignment: CDR1 DFQATT and CDR2 SNEGSKA (reference sequence). The CDR3 totals 18 residues. V gave up 5 bases and J gave up 5 bases; unmatched junction bases: 21. CDR3 protein: CSAFPLPGTDRGWTEAFF. The CDR3 coding sequence is TGCAGTGCTTTCCCCCTCCCCGGGACGGACAGGGGATGGACTGAAGCTTTCTTT.

With respect to this clonotype: A junction end diverges from the germline sequence, so it may reflect a read error. The J gene is TRBJ1-6, the V gene TRBV6-2 or TRBV6-3; D perhaps matches TRBD1 (6 bases). The CDR3 has 15 residues. Germline V CDR1 and CDR2: MNHEY, SVGEGT. The CDR3 loop reads CASRYSRTENSPLHF. The DNA for the CDR3 is TGTGCCAGCAGATACTCCAGGACAGAGAATTCACCCCTCCACTTT.

The chain has TRBV12-3 or TRBV12-4 and TRBJ1-1, with D uncertain. Trimming stripped 5 bases from V and 5 bases from J, with 15 bases between. This CDR3 spans 14 amino acids. CDR3 region: CASSQEVDLTEAFF. The CDR3 nucleotides read TGTGCCAGCAGTCAAGAAGTAGATTTGACTGAAGCTTTCTTT.

This clonotype was detected a few times. The chain joins TRBV27 to TRBJ2-7; 9 positions agree with TRBD1. CDR1 and CDR2 (germline): MNHEY, SMNVEV (reference sequence). This CDR3 is built from 16 residues. Trimming cost V 4 bases and J 6 bases; bases outside gene matches: 13. The CDR3 region is CASSSYLSGTGSEQYF. The DNA of the CDR3 is TGTGCCAGCAGTTCGTACCTCTCCGGGACAGGGTCCGAGCAGTACTTC.

The chain uses TRBV25-1 and TRBJ1-3; 8 bases line up with TRBD1. The V gene's germline CDR1 is MGHDK and CDR2 SYGVNS. With V trimmed by 8 bases and J by 4 bases, 7 bases remained unmatched. The length of the CDR3 is 14 residues. The CDR3 DNA sequence: TGTGCCAGCGCCCGGACAGGGACGGGAAACACCATATATTTT. Protein product: CASARTGTGNTIYF.

The gene calls are TRBV20-1 and TRBJ2-1, with D tentatively TRBD2 (6 bases). Germline V gene data show CDR1 as DFQATT and CDR2 as SNEGSKA (reference sequence). The V and J ends lost 6 bases and 8 bases respectively, with 17 bases between them. This CDR3 spans 13 amino acids. The CDR3 sequence is CSARVGTGDEQFF. The CDR3 DNA follows: TGCAGTGCCCGGGTGGGGACTGGGGATGAGCAGTTCTTC.

This clonotype has only a few counts. The rearrangement uses TRBV6-1 and TRBJ2-2; D is perhaps TRBD1 (6 bases). The germline gives CDR1 MNHNS, CDR2 SASEGT. The CDR3 runs 14 residues. V was clipped by 6 bases and J by 1 base, with 9 bases between them. Here the CDR3 reads CASSLQGNTGELFF. In DNA form, the CDR3 reads TGTGCCAGCAGCTTACAGGGGAACACCGGGGAGCTGTTTTTT.

The J gene is TRBJ1-6, the V gene TRBV20-1; possibly TRBD1 for D (5 bases). Trimming removed 5 bases from V and 5 bases from J, with 10 bases in between. The CDR3 totals 13 residues. Germline V lookup: CDR1 DFQATT, CDR2 SNEGSKA (reference sequence). The CDR3 is CSASDSNNSPLHF. CDR3 nucleotide sequence: TGCAGTGCTTCCGACAGCAATAATTCACCCCTCCACTTT.